The 6 T cell receptor beta chains below come from one sample, sequenced in a study of Ad26.COV2.S vaccination and SARS-CoV-2 variants. Assay: immunoSEQ multiplex PCR; the TCRdb copy retains only in-frame clones and omits some. The profile shows approximately 340,000 clones, about 90% of them singletons. This material consisted of peripheral blood, taken after recovery from COVID-19. The receptors originated from a human donor who had recovered from COVID-19.

This chain uses TRBV27 with TRBJ2-7; the D gene is possibly TRBD2 (6 bases). The CDR3 runs 12 residues. V was clipped by 4 bases and J by 5 bases, with 9 bases between them. CDR1 and CDR2 (germline): MNHEY, SMNVEV (reference sequence). The DNA of the CDR3 is TGTGCCAGCAGTTCCGCGGGAAACGAGCAGTACTTC. Protein product: CASSSAGNEQYF.

The sample holds one count of this clone. Because the CDR3's place on the DNA is in doubt, the DNA is left out and the CDR3 is given as listed by TCRdb. The gene calls are TRBV24-1 and TRBJ1-5. In germline, CDR1 is KGHDR, CDR2 SFDVKD. Ends included, the CDR3 has 14 residues. The CDR3 protein is CATSTSGSNQPQHF.

The rearrangement uses TRBV7-9 and TRBJ1-2; 7 positions agree with TRBD1. CDR1 is SEHNR, CDR2 FQNEAQ, per germline (reference sequence). Trimming cost V 5 bases and J 6 bases; bases outside gene matches: 9. The CDR3 length is 14 residues. The CDR3 is CASSLAADRHGYTF. The CDR3 region has the DNA TGTGCCAGCAGCCTTGCCGCGGACAGGCATGGCTACACCTTC. Complete variable domain (other parts from reference TRBV7-9 and TRBJ1-2): DTGVSQNPRHKITKRGQNVTFRCDPISEHNRLYWYRQTLGQGPEFLTYFQNEAQLEKSRLLSDRFSAERPKGSFSTLEIQRTEQGDSAMYLCASSLAADRHGYTFGSGTRLTVV.

The CDR3: CASSLDSYNSPLHF. The DNA for the CDR3 is TGTGCCAGCAGCTTGGACTCCTATAATTCACCCCTCCACTTT. This chain joins TRBV5-5 and TRBJ1-6; D is unclear. This CDR3 is 14 amino acids long. CDR1 is SGHKS and CDR2 is YYEKEE in the germline V gene (reference sequence). V was trimmed by 0 bases and J by 0 bases, leaving 1 base between them.

CDR3 nucleotide sequence: TGTGCCAGCAAAGGGGAAGCCTACAATGAGCAGTTCTTC. Protein: CASKGEAYNEQFF. The chain employs TRBV2 and TRBJ2-1; D perhaps matches TRBD1 (5 bases). Germline V gene lookup returns CDR1 SNHLY and CDR2 FYNNEI. With 7 bases removed from V and 2 bases from J, the gap between germline ends came to 9 bases. This CDR3 comprises 13 residues.

The sample holds one count of this clone. The chain has TRBV6-2 or TRBV6-3 and TRBJ1-2; D is unresolved. Trimming left V 2 bases short and J 6 bases short, with 4 bases between. This CDR3 contains 11 residues. Germline CDR1 reads MNHEY; CDR2 reads SVGEGT. The DNA of the CDR3 is TGTGCCAGCAGTTACCGTCATGGCTACACCTTC. It encodes CASSYRHGYTF.